Detailed here is one TCR beta chain. This clone was seen more than once but under ten times. No antigen is known for it. Base qualities are not recorded, but no much larger clone differs from it by a single base. The CDR3 spans 15 residues, from the cysteine through the phenylalanine. CDR3 DNA is the only sequence kept; it has 45 bases, read in frame from the first base. CDR1 and CDR2 are read off the germline V gene as MDHEN and SYDVKM. After removal of 3 bases from V and 4 bases from J, the junction retains 5 bases not matched to a gene. In total, roughly 710 healthy bone marrow donors made up the cohort. All cohort members were sampled while nominally healthy, although unrecorded immune exposures were likely present. The donor tested CMV seropositive and was one of the 289 seropositive cohort members. A peripheral blood sample was collected from each donor, and TCR beta sequencing was performed on peripheral blood mononuclear cells. The Qiagen DNeasy Blood Extraction Kit was used to extract genomic DNA from the blood cell samples.

These data belong to a study of cytomegalovirus exposure and HLA in healthy donors (TCRdb year 2017). About the investigation overall: According to an earlier analysis of several hundred of the donors, about 179 million T cells yielded roughly 100 million unique TCR beta sequences and less than 300 Gb of sequence data. Around 320 gigabases of sequencing data and roughly 90 million unique TCR sequences were included in an early release covering several hundred HLA-typed donors. The study profiled the T cell repertoires of about 640 subjects by immunosequencing and related them to cytomegalovirus serostatus. An earlier analysis of 587 of the donors applied high-throughput TCR beta sequencing to assess whether each TCR beta V gene segment acted as functional or pseudogenic. HLA typing included class I and class II loci at four-digit resolution. Every discovery cohort repertoire had been produced on one sequencing platform. The number of typed donors differed by locus: roughly 629-630 for A, B, C, DRB1 and DQB1; approximately 520 for DQA1; 606 for DPA1; and about 470 for DPB1. A later genetic analysis took genome-wide SNP genotypes for about 65% of the 666 donors and used that subset as a discovery cohort. A separate validation cohort of about 110 different subjects was used in addition to the approximately 640-subject first cohort. Among around 400 genotyped donors of the cohort, an average of approximately 250,000 unique TCR beta nucleotide sequences were sequenced per donor, around 20% of them non-productive. A later analysis re-examined previously published TCR beta repertoires from several hundred donors and added high-resolution HLA genotyping to investigate patterns of TCR occurrence. Of the 398 genotyped donors, 80% to 90% were placed in the genetic ancestry cluster associated with self-reported Caucasian donors. Rather than using new phenotypic data, the later analysis identified candidate immune exposures from TCR beta sequences and from how often those sequences occurred across donors. The aim of the study was to test whether cataloging public T cell receptors could identify signatures of past pathogen exposure. The study combined high-throughput TCR immunosequencing, statistical association of individual TCRs with disease status, and machine learning to predict cytomegalovirus infection status. Donor age, sex, ethnicity and CMV serostatus were compiled alongside the repertoire data. About 5 DR-DQ haplotypes were handled as single units for association and clustering, since linkage in the cohort was strong.

General findings and caveats noted by the study authors: The presence/absence analyses assumed that sequencing depth was roughly uniform across donors, and that assumption may not be true. When HLA alleles, especially DR and DQ, strongly co-occurred, attributing TCR associations to individual alleles was difficult. For the cohort, immune exposure information was limited to CMV serostatus. V-gene and J-gene trimming of TCR beta chains was associated with a missense DCLRE1C variant in a later genetic analysis, and the association was replicated in an independent cohort. In the study, approximately 160 TCR beta chains were listed as associated with cytomegalovirus. The sequencing pipeline was judged likely to have produced a cluster of highly shared sequence variants as a technical artifact. Correlated functional status among segregating V segments might be attributable to linkage disequilibrium, but an unknown experimental factor could not be ruled out. A further reported finding was that TCR beta sequences accurately predicted the HLA-A and HLA-B alleles for most subjects in the first cohort. In both the original and validation cohorts, the classifier was reported to diagnose cytomegalovirus status with high specificity and sensitivity. According to the authors, the approach could potentially be generalized to other disease states and immunological phenotypes. According to a later analysis, parvovirus B19, influenza, CMV and Epstein-Barr virus appeared linked to several top co-occurrence clusters. An earlier analysis of 587 of the donors showed that most TCR beta V segments appeared in productive rearrangements either about 87% or about 30% of the time, which broadly matched IMGT annotations. In a later genetic analysis, fewer N-insertions in productive TCRs were reported among donors in an Asian-associated ancestry cluster than the roughly 700-donor mean. At a false discovery rate of 0.05, a later analysis linked 16,000 or so TCR beta sequences to specific HLA alleles. In a later analysis, the rate of TCR association differed among HLA loci, with DRB1 alleles having the most associated TCRs and HLA-C alleles having the fewest. In this cohort, only TCR beta chains were sequenced, and detectable features were limited by the absence of alpha or paired-chain data. In a later analysis, HLA-associated TCR beta chains showed more clonal expansion and lower generation probabilities than non-associated chains that were equally common. Most TCR sequences were seen in very few donors, while some public TCRs were found in many individuals. Most CMV-associated TCR beta chains appeared to be HLA-restricted in a later analysis, and the HLA associations seemed to be driven largely by CMV exposure. The 87-base-pair reads could not distinguish some IMGT-functional V segments, including TRBV6-2 and TRBV6-3, so those segments were excluded. The earlier analysis of nearly 600 of the donors excluded some 15 rarely observed V segments, including chromosome 9 orphons, because counts were too low. In vitro tests confirmed that three of the cytomegalovirus-associated TCR beta chains recognize cytomegalovirus antigens. Because HLA typing was missing for some donors at each locus, association tests included only the typed subset.

The library was prepared using the immunoSEQ multiplex PCR assay. A mixture of 60 forward primers for TCR Vbeta segments and 13 reverse primers for TCR Jbeta segments was used in the multiplex PCR. The CDR3 region of rearranged TCR beta genes was amplified from genomic DNA by a multiplex PCR assay. Amplified TCR beta libraries were sequenced as 87-base-pair reads on the Illumina HiSeq System. The authors' pipeline ran thus. Across the 670 or so repertoires, a later analysis counted roughly 84 million unique TCR beta chains, around 11 million of which were shared by at least two donors. Raw reads were error-corrected and collapsed into unique sequences by a nearest-neighbor algorithm in which closely related sequences were merged to remove PCR and sequencing errors. CDR3 sequences were aligned to IMGT reference sequences to assign V, D and J gene segments. Each retained sequence needed at least a six-nucleotide match to both a V gene segment and a J gene segment. Rearrangements were classified as productive when the CDR3 lacked stop codons and remained in frame with V and J, and all other rearrangements were classified as non-productive. CDR3 was defined according to IMGT convention as the region running from the second conserved V-encoded cysteine to the conserved J-encoded phenylalanine. The earlier analysis of a few hundred of the donors excluded any sequence lacking an unambiguous match to a single V gene segment. In an earlier analysis of approximately 590 of the donors, a V segment was called functional when productive rearrangements were above 56.7%, and segregating when the standard deviation between donors exceeded 5%. To diagnose cytomegalovirus status from the catalog of TCR beta chain sequences, a statistical classification framework was built. In a later analysis, TCR nucleotide sequences were compared against IMGT/GENE-DB human TR gene sequences so that V and J genes could be assigned. Using the TCRdist pipeline, a later analysis assigned CDR3 sequences along with most-parsimonious VDJ recombination scenarios. In a later analysis, each TCR beta chain was defined by its CDR3 amino acid sequence together with its V-gene family, and reads lacking a unique V-gene family were excluded. To address suspected cross-contamination and a sequencing artifact, a later analysis removed around 600 highly shared, low-generation-probability nucleotide sequences. A later analysis calculated a clonal expansion index for each public chain from normalized within-repertoire ranks of inferred template counts. In a later analysis, generation probabilities were computed using a VDJ recombination model fitted to out-of-frame rearrangements, and the results were checked against IGoR. A later analysis scored TCR-TCR, TCR-HLA and TCR-CMV co-occurrence with hypergeometric tests, applying a repertoire-size bias correction to TCR pairs. In a later analysis, false discovery rates were estimated by permuting HLA or CMV assignments 20 times. In a later analysis, co-occurring TCRs were grouped using DBSCAN, with TCRdist sequence similarity added in when clustering inside HLA-allele-positive subsets. Repertoires with fewer than 30,000 or more than 120,000 public chains were left out of co-occurrence clustering, as were about five repertoires with anomalous nucleotide sharing. The table was pulled from immuneACCESS by TCRdb, which kept in-frame rearrangements only. Such tables lose some clones; where checked, under half of the loss comes from unresolved V genes, and the rest has no known cause. The V and J calls and clone size come from that table; D and trimming were worked out from the DNA. Across this sample there are 150,000 to 200,000 clones, with 75% to 80% seen only once. The ten largest account for just under 6.5% of the sample.

The TCR comes from a man aged 35-49 years in good health and CMV-seropositive. Material: PBMCs. The chain couples TRBV28 to TRBJ1-2, and TRBD1 matches 10 of the central bases. The encoded CDR3 is CASSLAGQGRYGYTF. Read as DNA, the sequence is TGTGCCAGCAGTTTGGCGGGACAGGGGCGCTATGGCTACACCTTC.